Shown below are 3 T cell receptor beta chains from a single sample sequenced in a study of T cells in Graves' hyperthyroidism and ophthalmopathy. Amplification targeted TCR beta CDR3 regions from RNA transcripts. RT-PCR in the first round (using the HTBI primer set) targeted the TCR CDR3. In TCRdb, the multiplex PCR reads were re-called with MiXCR into one record per CDR3 protein. The sample has a few hundred thousand distinct CDR3 sequences, under 15% seen once. Sequenced material: blood. Receptors were obtained from a woman under 30 with Graves' hyperthyroidism.

This clonotype was seen at least ten times. This rearrangement joins TRBV11-3 to TRBJ2-1, with D possibly TRBD2 on 5 matching bases. Germline V CDR1 and CDR2: SGHNT, YENEEA. This CDR3 comprises 14 residues. With 4 bases removed from V and 0 bases from J, the gap between germline ends came to 7 bases. Here the CDR3 DNA reads TGTGCCAGCAGCTCGGACTTCTCCTACAATGAGCAGTTCTTC. This sequence encodes CASSSDFSYNEQFF.

The chain recombines TRBV11-2 with TRBJ1-1; D gene unclear. CDR3 length equals 15 residues. CDR1 is SGHAT, CDR2 FQNNGV, per germline. Trimming cost V 4 bases and J 0 bases, with 12 bases left between them. The CDR3 loop is CASSSSIRLNTEAFF. CDR3 bases: TGTGCCAGCAGCTCCTCCATTCGTTTGAACACTGAAGCTTTCTTT.

The CDR3 sequence: CASSPVVGTYEQYF. CDR3 nucleotides: TGTGCCAGCAGCCCTGTGGTGGGTACCTACGAGCAGTACTTC. The genes are TRBV14 and TRBJ2-7; D gene uncertain. In germline, CDR1 is SGHDN, CDR2 FVKESK. Trimming stripped 4 bases from V and 2 bases from J, with 12 bases between. The CDR3 totals 14 residues.